These 32 T cell receptor beta chains were all obtained from the same sample, sequenced in a study of blood T cell repertoires in COVID-19. Generated by immunoSEQ multiplex PCR, the TCRdb table keeps only in-frame clones and is missing some. The sample includes roughly 250,000 clones, around nine tenths of them seen just once. Sequenced sample: PBMCs or T cells enriched from blood (not recorded which). These receptors came from a woman aged 18-29 years who had recovered from COVID-19.

The chain recombines TRBV13 with TRBJ2-1, with TRBD2 matching 7 bases. V shed 0 bases, J shed 3 bases, and the junction held 8 bases outside the gene matches. The germline CDR1 and CDR2 sequences are PRHDT and FYEKMQ (reference sequence). The CDR3 is made up of 17 amino acids. Written as DNA, the CDR3 is TGTGCCAGCAGCTTAGGGCCGCGCGGGAGAAACTACAATGAGCAGTTCTTC. This encodes CASSLGPRGRNYNEQFF.

V is TRBV9 and J is TRBJ1-5; D is ambiguous. Trimming took off 4 bases at V and 4 bases at J, with 15 bases between the two ends. Germline CDR1 and CDR2: SGDLS and YYNGEE. The CDR3 runs to 15 residues. This chain's CDR3 is CASSPSGGRNQPQHF. DNA of the CDR3: TGTGCCAGCAGCCCATCAGGAGGGAGGAATCAGCCCCAGCATTTT. Complete variable domain (other parts from reference TRBV9 and TRBJ1-5): DSGVTQTPKHLITATGQRVTLRCSPRSGDLSVYWYQQSLDQGLQFLIQYYNGEERAKGNILERFSAQQFPDLHSELNLSSLELGDSALYFCASSPSGGRNQPQHFGDGTRLSIL.

The gene calls are TRBV9 and TRBJ2-3, with TRBD2 matching 7 bases. Germline V gene lookup returns CDR1 SGDLS and CDR2 YYNGEE. J was trimmed by 5 bases and V by 7 bases; bases with no gene match: 10. This CDR3 comprises 14 residues. The CDR3 DNA sequence: TGTGCCAGCGATTTCAGTGGGAGGGGAGATACGCAGTATTTT. Translating it yields CASDFSGRGDTQYF.

The sample holds one count of this clone. This sequence joins TRBV9 and TRBJ1-6, with D perhaps matching TRBD1 (6 bases). The CDR3 is made up of 13 amino acids. V was cut by 3 bases and J by 8 bases, with 9 bases left in between. Germline V gene lookup returns CDR1 SGDLS and CDR2 YYNGEE. In nucleotides, the CDR3 is TGTGCCAGCAGCGCCCGACAGGATTCACCCCTCCACTTT. Protein product: CASSARQDSPLHF.

The chain carries TRBV11-3 and TRBJ2-7; TRBD1 agrees at 8 bases. The CDR3 sequence is 14 residues long. The junction had 8 bases not matched to a gene; V was cut back by 5 bases and J by 5 bases. Germline V gene data show CDR1 as SGHNT and CDR2 as YENEEA. This chain's CDR3 is CASSPGQDKDEQYF. CDR3 DNA: TGTGCCAGCAGCCCGGGACAGGACAAGGACGAGCAGTACTTC.

V gene TRBV11-3 combines with J gene TRBJ2-1, with D maybe TRBD2 (6 bases). V dropped 3 bases and J dropped 0 bases, with 12 bases sitting between them. The germline V gene encodes CDR1 SGHNT and CDR2 YENEEA. The CDR3 totals 16 residues. In DNA form, the CDR3 reads TGTGCCAGCAGCTTTGGTGGGGGGTCCTCCTACAATGAGCAGTTCTTC. It codes for CASSFGGGSSYNEQFF.

The chain links TRBV7-2 to TRBJ1-3, with a tentative D call TRBD1 (6 bases). This CDR3 contains 15 residues. Germline lookup yields CDR1 SGHTA and CDR2 FQGNSA. The V end lost 0 bases, the J end lost 4 bases, and 10 bases lay between the germline ends. CDR3 sequence (DNA): TGTGCCAGCAGCTTAGCTTGGCAGGGGGGAAACACCATATATTTT. Amino acid sequence: CASSLAWQGGNTIYF.

The genes are TRBV3-1 (or the pseudogene TRBV3-2) and TRBJ1-3; D is unclear. The V end was cut by 4 bases, the J end by 6 bases, with 10 bases between. The CDR3 runs 13 residues. Per the germline V gene, CDR1 is LGHDT and CDR2 is YNNKEL (reference sequence). The CDR3 sequence is CASSRSGKNTIYF. As DNA, the CDR3 is TGTGCCAGCAGCCGTTCAGGAAAAAACACCATATATTTT.

CDR3 amino acids: CASSQRTGWSGYTF. The CDR3 region has the DNA TGTGCCAGCAGCCAAAGAACGGGGTGGTCTGGCTACACCTTC. The chain couples TRBV3-1 (or the pseudogene TRBV3-2) to TRBJ1-2; D is ambiguous. This CDR3 contains 14 residues. In germline, CDR1 is LGHDT, CDR2 YNNKEL (reference sequence). Trimming left V 2 bases short and J 7 bases short, with 14 bases between.

V usage is TRBV15 and J usage is TRBJ2-7; 7 bases agree with TRBD1. CDR3 length: 15 amino acids. CDR1 and CDR2 from the germline V gene are LNHNV and YYDKDF (reference sequence). With 0 bases clipped from V and 3 bases from J, the junction kept 5 bases outside the gene matches. The chain's CDR3 is CATSRETGADYEQYF. CDR3 nucleotide sequence: TGTGCCACCAGCAGAGAAACAGGGGCGGACTACGAGCAGTACTTC.

The V gene is TRBV9, the J gene TRBJ2-3; TRBD1 matches at 7 bases. The CDR3 is made up of 16 amino acids. CDR1 is SGDLS, CDR2 YYNGEE, per germline. V lost 0 bases to trimming and J lost 2 bases; unmatched junction nucleotides: 6. CDR3 region: CASSVGGQVYTDTQYF. The CDR3 nucleotides are TGTGCCAGCAGCGTAGGTGGACAGGTCTACACAGATACGCAGTATTTT.

V usage is TRBV28 and J usage is TRBJ1-4; no clear D. Germline lookup yields CDR1 MDHEN and CDR2 SYDVKM. With 7 bases removed from V and 4 bases from J, the gap between germline ends came to 22 bases. This CDR3 is built from 17 residues. CDR3 coding DNA: TGTGCCAGCACTATTGACCCATTGGGAGTGGGTAATGAAAAACTGTTTTTT. Encoded protein: CASTIDPLGVGNEKLFF.

J is TRBJ1-2 and V is TRBV5-6; 7 nucleotides align to TRBD1. Germline loops: CDR1 SGHDT, CDR2 YYEEEE. The CDR3 length is 13 residues. V was pared by 0 bases and J by 6 bases, with 2 bases of the junction left unmatched. CDR3 residues: CASSLGQGDGYTF. Written as DNA, the CDR3 is TGTGCCAGCAGCTTGGGACAGGGAGATGGCTACACCTTC.

V usage is TRBV15 and J usage is TRBJ1-6; TRBD1 is a possible D gene (5 bases). Per the germline V gene, CDR1 is LNHNV and CDR2 is YYDKDF (reference sequence). The CDR3 has 15 residues. V was cut by 0 bases and J by 9 bases, with 12 bases left in between. CDR3 DNA: TGTGCCACCAGCAGAGATCCGGGGGAAGGTTCACCCCTCCACTTT. Translated, it gives CATSRDPGEGSPLHF. The full variable domain, rest sourced from reference TRBV15 and TRBJ1-6, is DAMVIQNPRYQVTQFGKPVTLSCSQTLNHNVMYWYQQKSSQAPKLLFHYYDKDFNNEADTPDNFQSRRPNTSFCFLDIRSPGLGDTAMYLCATSRDPGEGSPLHFGNGTRLTVT.

The chain couples TRBV5-1 to TRBJ1-2; D remains unclear. The V and J ends lost 4 bases and 2 bases respectively, with 15 bases between them. The germline V gene has CDR1 SGHRS and CDR2 YFSETQ. The CDR3 loop spans 15 amino acids. CDR3 bases: TGCGCCAGCAGCCCGTACCACACAAAGAACTATGGCTACACCTTC. Its protein is CASSPYHTKNYGYTF.

The table lists this clone with a few counts. This sequence joins TRBV7-2 and TRBJ1-1, with D hard to call. V was clipped by 9 bases and J by 7 bases, with 15 bases between them. Germline CDR1 is SGHTA and CDR2 is FQGNSA. The CDR3 length is 12 residues. CDR3 region: CARSDPASEAFF. The CDR3 DNA sequence: TGTGCCAGAAGCGATCCCGCGAGTGAAGCTTTCTTT. Full variable domain (remainder filled in from reference TRBV7-2 and TRBJ1-1): GAGVSQSPSNKVTEKGKDVELRCDPISGHTALYWYRQSLGQGLEFLIYFQGNSAPDKSGLPSDRFSAERTGGSVSTLTIQRTQQEDSAVYLCARSDPASEAFFGQGTRLTVV.

This sequence joins TRBV7-2 and TRBJ1-2; 10 positions match TRBD1. Per germline, CDR1 SGHTA and CDR2 FQGNSA. This CDR3 contains 15 residues. V trimming: 0 bases; J trimming: 9 bases; junction bases outside the gene matches: 7. CDR3 nucleotide sequence: TGTGCCAGCAGCTTAGCCGGGACAGGGGTATGGAGCTACACCTTC. The encoded protein is CASSLAGTGVWSYTF.

Of note for this clone: This sample includes further DNA sequences coding for the same CDR3. The V call is TRBV29-1, the J call TRBJ1-2; D remains unclear. V was cut by 3 bases and J by 5 bases, with 7 bases left in between. This CDR3 is 11 amino acids long. Germline CDR1 is SQVTM and CDR2 is ANQGSEA. The CDR3, as DNA: TGCAGCGTTGAGTCTCGGTATGGCTACACCTTC. Translating gives CSVESRYGYTF.

The genes are TRBV19 and TRBJ1-4, with 9 bases identical to TRBD1. V shed 7 bases, J shed 6 bases, and the junction held 6 bases outside the gene matches. CDR3 length: 14 amino acids. Looked up from germline, CDR1 is LNHDA and CDR2 is SQIVND (reference sequence). The CDR3 sequence is CASTWDREDEKLFF. The CDR3 nucleotides read TGTGCCAGTACTTGGGACAGGGAGGATGAAAAACTGTTTTTT.

This clone was detected only once. The chain joins TRBV6-5 to TRBJ2-1; a possible D gene is TRBD2 (6 bases). Trimming shortened V by 6 bases and J by 5 bases, and 17 bases separated the two germline ends. CDR1 is MNHEY, CDR2 SVGAGI, per germline. The CDR3 has 15 residues. The CDR3 here is CASRRTGTVNNEQFF. In nucleotides, the CDR3 is TGTGCCAGCAGAAGGACCGGGACTGTAAACAATGAGCAGTTCTTC.

V is TRBV7-8 and J is TRBJ1-1; TRBD1 might be the D (6 bases). V lost 1 base and J 2 bases, leaving 8 bases between the germline ends. The CDR3 totals 14 residues. From germline, CDR1 is SGHVS and CDR2 FQNEAQ. The CDR3 DNA follows: TGTGCCAGCAGCTTAGGGACAGCTAACACTGAAGCTTTCTTT. Protein product: CASSLGTANTEAFF.

The chain links TRBV7-3 to TRBJ1-6, with D perhaps TRBD1 (5 bases). The CDR3 has 15 residues. CDR1 and CDR2 (germline): SGHTA, FQGTGA. With 4 bases removed from V and 8 bases from J, the gap between germline ends came to 15 bases. CDR3 amino acids: CASSYNRPPDSPLHF. CDR3 DNA sequence: TGTGCCAGCAGCTATAACAGGCCTCCTGATTCACCCCTCCACTTT.

This clone has only a few counts. The chain joins TRBV7-8 to TRBJ1-5; 8 bases align to TRBD1. Germline V lookup: CDR1 SGHVS, CDR2 FQNEAQ. CDR3 length: 14 amino acids. The J segment lost 7 bases and the V segment lost 5 bases, leaving 7 bases of the junction unmatched. CDR3 sequence (DNA): TGTGCCAGCAGCCGCCGGGACAGGTGGCAGCCCCAGCATTTT. Translating gives CASSRRDRWQPQHF.

The chain couples TRBV5-1 to TRBJ1-5; TRBD1 might be the D (5 bases). Germline V lookup: CDR1 SGHRS, CDR2 YFSETQ. The CDR3 runs to 19 residues. The V gene lost 2 bases and the J gene lost 2 bases, with 23 bases spanning the gap. CDR3: CASSFPGTGGIKGNQPQHF. The CDR3 DNA follows: TGCGCCAGCAGCTTCCCCGGGACCGGAGGGATAAAGGGCAATCAGCCCCAGCATTTT.

The rearrangement links TRBV2 to TRBJ1-1; D is possibly TRBD1 (6 bases). Trimming left V 1 base short and J 0 bases short, with 9 bases between. The CDR3 contains 15 residues. Germline V lookup: CDR1 SNHLY, CDR2 FYNNEI. The CDR3 spells CASSEGGQLNTEAFF. The CDR3 DNA follows: TGTGCCAGCAGTGAAGGTGGACAGCTGAACACTGAAGCTTTCTTT.

The chain employs TRBV10-1 and TRBJ2-1, with 11 bases fitting TRBD2. Germline V CDR1 and CDR2: WNHNN, SYGVQD (reference sequence). This CDR3 is 17 amino acids long. The CDR3 protein is CRQGLAGSGSSYNEQFF. Here the CDR3 DNA reads TGCCGCCAAGGACTAGCGGGCTCCGGGAGCTCCTACAATGAGCAGTTCTTC.

The V and J genes are TRBV4-1 and TRBJ1-2; 8 bases agree with TRBD1. V lost 4 bases, J lost 7 bases, and 5 bases stayed unmatched. This CDR3 region has 13 residues. From germline, CDR1 is MGHRA and CDR2 YSYEKL. The CDR3: CASSLQGAGGYTF. DNA of the CDR3: TGCGCCAGCAGCCTTCAGGGGGCGGGTGGCTACACCTTC.

J is TRBJ1-5 and V is TRBV18; 9 nucleotides line up with TRBD1. Germline V gives CDR1 KGHSH, CDR2 LQKENI. This CDR3 is 15 amino acids long. The ends lost 3 bases at V and 4 bases at J; junction bases unmatched: 4. The CDR3 sequence: CASSPSGTGNQPQHF. CDR3 sequence (DNA): TGTGCCAGCTCACCGAGCGGGACAGGGAATCAGCCCCAGCATTTT.

The V gene is TRBV29-1, the J gene TRBJ1-2, with 7 bases matching TRBD1. The CDR3 runs 14 residues. The V gene end was trimmed by 4 bases and the J gene end by 3 bases; junction bases not matched to a gene: 8. Per germline, CDR1 SQVTM and CDR2 ANQGSEA. The CDR3 protein is CSVAYGQVDYGYTF. As DNA, the CDR3 is TGCAGCGTTGCATACGGACAGGTAGACTATGGCTACACCTTC.

This chain links TRBV12-3 or TRBV12-4 with TRBJ1-5; no clear D gene. Trimming took off 6 bases at V and 6 bases at J, with 9 bases between the two ends. The CDR3 spans 12 residues. CDR3 DNA: TGTGCCAGCAGCTATCTCGGTCAGCCCCAGCATTTT. This translates into CASSYLGQPQHF.

This sequence joins TRBV20-1 and TRBJ2-3; TRBD2 might be the D (5 bases). CDR1 is DFQATT and CDR2 is SNEGSKA in the germline V gene (reference sequence). Trimming stripped 3 bases from V and 5 bases from J, with 15 bases between. This CDR3 contains 14 residues. CDR3 DNA: TGCAGTGCTAGTAGACGGGAACATAAAGATACGCAGTATTTT. It translates to CSASRREHKDTQYF.

This clone was recorded once. The gene calls are TRBV28 and TRBJ2-3; tentative D call: TRBD1 (6 bases). The germline V and J ends were trimmed by 8 bases and 5 bases, with 20 bases remaining between them. The CDR3 runs to 15 residues. Germline V gene sequence: CDR1 MDHEN, CDR2 SYDVKM. The CDR3 loop reads CASCEVAGAGDTQYF. The DNA of the CDR3 is TGTGCCAGCTGCGAGGTGGCAGGGGCTGGAGATACGCAGTATTTT. The variable domain in full, with the rest retrieved from reference TRBV28 and TRBJ2-3, is DVKVTQSSRYLVKRTGEKVFLECVQDMDHENMFWYRQDPGLGLRLIYFSYDVKMKEKGDIPEGYSVSREKKERFSLILESASTNQTSMYLCASCEVAGAGDTQYFGPGTRLTVL.